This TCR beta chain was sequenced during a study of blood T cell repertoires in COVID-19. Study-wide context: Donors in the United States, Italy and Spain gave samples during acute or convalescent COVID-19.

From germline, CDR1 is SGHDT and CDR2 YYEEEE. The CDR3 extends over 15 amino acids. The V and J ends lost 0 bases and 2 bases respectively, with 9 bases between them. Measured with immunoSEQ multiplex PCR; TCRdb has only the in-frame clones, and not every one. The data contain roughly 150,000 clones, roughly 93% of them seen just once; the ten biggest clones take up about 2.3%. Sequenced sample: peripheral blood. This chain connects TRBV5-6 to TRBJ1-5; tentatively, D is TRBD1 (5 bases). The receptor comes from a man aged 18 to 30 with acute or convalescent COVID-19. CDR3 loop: CASSLEGAGNQPQHF. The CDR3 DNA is TGTGCCAGCAGCTTGGAAGGGGCGGGCAATCAGCCCCAGCATTTT.